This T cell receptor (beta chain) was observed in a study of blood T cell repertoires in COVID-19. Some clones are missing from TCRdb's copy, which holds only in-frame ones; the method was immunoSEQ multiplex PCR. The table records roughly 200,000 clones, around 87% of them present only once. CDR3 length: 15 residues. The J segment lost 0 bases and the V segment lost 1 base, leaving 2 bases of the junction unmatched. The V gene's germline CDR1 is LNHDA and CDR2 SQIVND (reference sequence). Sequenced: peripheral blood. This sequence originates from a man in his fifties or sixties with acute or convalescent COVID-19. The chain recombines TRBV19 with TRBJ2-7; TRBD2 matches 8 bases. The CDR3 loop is CASSIGAGGSYEQYF. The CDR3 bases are TGTGCCAGTAGTATAGGCGCGGGGGGCTCCTACGAGCAGTACTTC.